The sequence of this TCR beta chain was determined in a study of blood T cells in healthy people across ages. Per germline, CDR1 LGHDT and CDR2 YNNKEL (reference sequence). Trimming cost V 1 base and J 7 bases, with 11 bases left between them. This CDR3 region has 13 residues. A second about 6 to 12 cycle PCR used barcoded and J-beta primers. MiXCR, applied by TCRdb to the 5' RACE reads, yields one record per CDR3 protein. The sample contains approximately 780,000 distinct CDR3 sequences, around 24% of which appear only once. This sample was shared with a second study, whose subject was T cells of mothers and their children. That work adds: Samples came from a few healthy Caucasian mothers and their six children. The study obtained over 9 million TCR beta CDR3 reads per mother and around 3 million per child. For unrelated pairs as for related ones, thymic selection shapes TCR recombination output similarly.

V and J are TRBV3-1 and TRBJ2-7; tentative D call: TRBD1 (6 bases). The receptor comes from a boy younger than 18 in good health. The sequencing input was blood. For the CDR3, the DNA is TGTGCCAGCAGCCAAGGGACAGAGAGAGAGCAGTACTTC. The encoded protein is CASSQGTEREQYF.